The table lists the clone carrying this T cell receptor (beta chain) with a count of one. In the original workflow: Amplification of reference gene primers provided the estimated nucleated cell counts. The data were produced by immunoSEQ multiplex PCR, yet TCRdb's version contains in-frame clones alone and is incomplete. V, J and clone size are those of that table, while D and trimming were read from the DNA. The sample includes about 73,000 clones, 65% to 85% seen only once; the top ten take about 3.9%. J lost 7 bases, V lost 6 bases, and 10 bases had no gene match. The germline V gene encodes CDR1 MNHEY and CDR2 SVGAGI. The CDR3 is made up of 14 amino acids. This sample is part of a study of blood T cell repertoires in COVID-19. Study as a whole: Donors in the United States, Italy and Spain gave samples during acute or convalescent COVID-19. T cells, B-cell-depleted T cells, or PBMCs provided the cDNA or gDNA that served as material.

Input material: peripheral blood. This rearrangement joins TRBV6-5 to TRBJ1-1, with TRBD1 matching over 8 bases. The source of this sequence is a woman between 55 and 75 years old with acute or convalescent COVID-19. CDR3 amino acids: CASSPLRTGSEAFF. DNA of the CDR3: TGTGCCAGCAGCCCCCTCCGGACAGGGAGTGAAGCTTTCTTT.